What follows are 3 T cell receptor beta chains derived from one specimen sequenced in a study of Graves' ophthalmopathy and Graves' hyperthyroidism. CDR3 regions of TCR beta were amplified from RNA transcripts. Second-round multiplex PCR followed a first-round RT-PCR using HTBI primers. Each CDR3 protein gets one entry after TCRdb re-called the multiplex PCR reads with MiXCR. The data contain roughly 1.1 million distinct CDR3 sequences, about two fifths of them singletons. The sample was peripheral blood or thyroid tissue (not recorded which). The receptor set was obtained from an adult man with Graves' hyperthyroidism.

This clonotype occurred many times. The chain has TRBV9 and TRBJ1-2; D is ambiguous. Trimming cost V 3 bases and J 3 bases, with 12 bases left between them. This CDR3 contains 14 residues. Germline CDR1 SGDLS, CDR2 YYNGEE. In DNA, the CDR3 is TGTGCCAGCAGCGGACCTCTAGTGGACTATGGCTACACCTTC. Protein sequence: CASSGPLVDYGYTF.

This clonotype turned up a few times. The V call is TRBV3-1, the J call TRBJ2-7; D may be TRBD2 (6 bases). V was pared by 0 bases and J by 3 bases, with 9 bases between. The CDR3 spans 14 residues. Germline CDR1 and CDR2: LGHDT and YNNKEL (reference sequence). The CDR3 DNA follows: TGTGCCAGCAGCCAAGATTGGAGGGGCTACGAGCAGTACTTC. Its protein product is CASSQDWRGYEQYF.

The table lists this clonotype with a few counts. The rearrangement joins TRBV27 to TRBJ2-5; 8 bases fit TRBD2. This CDR3 comprises 15 residues. CDR1 MNHEY and CDR2 SMNVEV come from the germline V gene (reference sequence). V shed 2 bases and J 3 bases; nucleotides not matched to a gene: 5. CDR3 in amino acids: CASSLMGAGEETQYF. For the CDR3, the DNA is TGTGCCAGCAGTTTAATGGGAGCGGGGGAAGAGACCCAGTACTTC.